This T cell receptor beta chain comes out of a study of cytomegalovirus exposure and HLA in healthy donors. The CDR3 sequence is 14 residues long. Per germline, CDR1 SGHTA and CDR2 FQGTGA. With 5 bases clipped from V and 8 bases from J, the junction kept 10 bases outside the gene matches. The PCR had 60 Vbeta and 13 Jbeta primers. Libraries were prepared by immunoSEQ multiplex PCR; TCRdb keeps only in-frame clonotypes and omits some of them. This sample has roughly 100,000 clones, with around 76% found just once. This receptor was taken from a man between 35 and 55 years old in good health and CMV-seropositive. This chain links TRBV7-3 with TRBJ2-3; 7 bases are a match to TRBD2. Sequencing input: PBMCs. CDR3 amino acids: CASSPGLVGATQYF. The DNA of the CDR3 is TGTGCCAGCAGCCCTGGACTAGTTGGGGCTACGCAGTATTTT.